This T cell receptor (beta chain) was captured in a study of blood T cell repertoires in COVID-19. Overall study: The United States, Italy and Spain provided the acute and convalescent COVID-19 samples. T cells, B-cell-depleted T cells, or PBMCs supplied cDNA or gDNA.

Original data processing: Estimation of nucleated cell counts relied on the amplification of reference gene primers. The table came from immunoSEQ multiplex PCR; TCRdb's copy has only in-frame clones and leaves some out. V, J and clone size are taken as reported in that table, and D and trimming were inferred from the DNA itself. The sample includes approximately 280,000 clones, approximately 86% of them seen just once. What was sequenced was peripheral blood. This TCR was recovered from a man younger than 30 with active or convalescent COVID-19.

CDR3 DNA: TGCGCCAGCAGCCAAGACGGGGTCCACTATGGCTACACCTTC. It codes for CASSQDGVHYGYTF. The chain recombines TRBV4-3 with TRBJ1-2; D is unclear. Trimming cost V 0 bases and J 3 bases, with 8 bases left between them. In germline, CDR1 is LGHNA, CDR2 YSLEER. This CDR3 spans 14 amino acids.